One T cell receptor beta chain is described in this entry. This sample was taken from a study of T-cell reconstitution after alpha-beta-depleted transplantation in children. The TCRbeta library was prepared with unique molecular identifiers. A single record per CDR3 protein comes from TCRdb applying MiXCR to the PCR reads. The data contain about 400,000 distinct CDR3 sequences, 20% of them seen just once; the ten biggest clones take up around 3.9%. V was pared by 5 bases and J by 2 bases, with 4 bases of the junction left unmatched. Looked up from germline, CDR1 is SGHAT and CDR2 is FQNNGV. The CDR3 contains 15 residues.

The sample consisted of PBMCs from the stem cell graft donor, taken from the stem cell graft. This chain connects TRBV11-2 to TRBJ2-1, with TRBD1 matching over 9 bases. This receptor was identified in a human donor who donated a stem cell graft to a child with acute myeloid leukemia. The CDR3 DNA is TGTGCCAGCAGCGGACAGGGGCCCCCCTACAATGAGCAGTTCTTC. Translating it yields CASSGQGPPYNEQFF.